This TCR beta chain stems from a study of OX40 agonist ivuxolimab in advanced cancers. With respect to the entire study: Ivuxolimab was a fully human IgG2 agonistic monoclonal antibody targeting the costimulatory receptor OX40 (CD134). Intravenous ivuxolimab was administered to patients every 2 weeks at six dose levels: 0.01, 0.1, 0.3, 1.5, 3 and 10 mg/kg. Among the 50 to 55 dose-escalation patients, 19 had hepatocellular carcinoma, approximately 15 melanoma, 9 renal cell carcinoma and 9 head and neck cancer. The dose-escalation cohort was roughly 87% male with a mean age of about 58 years, ranging from about 23 to 85. Prior anti-PD-1, anti-PD-L1 or anti-CTLA-4 therapy was permitted, and 40% of dose-escalation patients had received checkpoint inhibitors. Three dose-escalation patients achieved partial responses, one with hepatocellular carcinoma and two with cutaneous melanoma. The purpose of peripheral TCRbeta sequencing was to test whether ivuxolimab changed TCR sequence diversity and led to clonal T-cell expansion. The monotherapy dose-escalation portion (N ≈ 52 patients) of the phase I ivuxolimab trial is reported in the paper. Here is what the overall study found, with its caveats: Low levels of normalized T-cell clonal expansion were also seen in some patients who did not respond. At doses of 0.1 to 3.0 mg/kg, clonal expansion of both CD4+ and CD8+ blood T cells was observed from baseline to week 6. In partial responders in the 0.1-3.0 mg/kg groups, normalized peripheral clonal expansion was found to be among the lowest, especially among CD8+ T cells. Antigen specificity was not determined for the clonally expanded peripheral T cells. On average, CD8+ T cells showed more expanded clones than CD4+ T cells after ivuxolimab.

To sequence the TCRbeta CDR3 region, genomic DNA was isolated from the sorted cells. The immunoSEQ Assay was used for sequencing of TCRbeta CDR3 regions. TCRdb's version of the immuneACCESS table is confined to in-frame rearrangements and falls short of the full clone set. An unresolved V gene accounts for under half of the shortfall where checked; the remainder is of unknown origin. The sample contains approximately 56,000 clones, around 87% of them found a single time. The ten largest clones add up to around 1.7% of the sample. Patients with autoimmune disease history or receiving systemic immunosuppression were excluded from the trial. In every dose cohort, peripheral blood was drawn for TCR sequencing at baseline, cycle 4 day 1, and cycle 7 day 1. The samples were taken from a phase I, first-in-human, multicenter, open-label dose-escalation trial of ivuxolimab. Adults with locally advanced or metastatic melanoma, renal cell, hepatocellular, or head and neck squamous cell carcinoma were enrolled in the trial. Before TCR sequencing, CD4+ and CD8+ T cells were separately sorted from peripheral blood.

Sequences MNHNS (CDR1) and SASEGT (CDR2) are obtained from the germline V gene. The CDR3 starts with the cysteine, ends with the phenylalanine, and has 15 residues. Only the CDR3 DNA stays, 45 bases, in frame from base 1. V lost 6 bases and J lost 1 base, and the count of bases not matched to a germline gene is 7. A word on this clone: Its recognized antigen is unknown. The record has no base qualities; no much larger clone is one base away.

The receptor comes from an adult with an advanced solid tumor such as melanoma, head and neck, liver or kidney cancer. The sequence links TRBV6-1 to TRBJ1-1, with 8 bases aligning to TRBD1. The sequences come from CD4+ or CD8+ T cells sorted from blood, collected in a trial of the OX40 agonist ivuxolimab. The DNA reads TGTGCCAGCAGGCCCTTACAGGGGGGGAACACTGAAGCTTTCTTT. This sequence encodes CASRPLQGGNTEAFF.